This entry lists 12 T cell receptor beta chains sequenced from one sample in a study of blood T cell repertoires in COVID-19. Method: immunoSEQ multiplex PCR; TCRdb's copy keeps in-frame clones and lacks some. The table records some 250,000 clones, 70% to 90% of them present only once. Sequencing was performed on PBMCs or T cells enriched from blood (not recorded which). The receptors come from a woman between 50 and 59 years old who had recovered from COVID-19.

The J gene is TRBJ2-1, the V gene TRBV9; TRBD2 agrees at 10 bases. The J segment lost 2 bases and the V segment lost 4 bases, leaving 9 bases of the junction unmatched. The germline V gene encodes CDR1 SGDLS and CDR2 YYNGEE. The CDR3 runs to 17 residues. The DNA of the CDR3 is TGTGCCAGCAGCCCCCTAGCGGGAGAGCGGACCTACAATGAGCAGTTCTTC. This codes for CASSPLAGERTYNEQFF.

This chain links TRBV28 with TRBJ1-4; D is uncertain. In germline, CDR1 is MDHEN, CDR2 SYDVKM. The V gene lost 5 bases and the J gene lost 6 bases, with 7 bases spanning the gap. The CDR3 covers 12 residues. CDR3 region: CASSPHHEKLFF. The CDR3 DNA reads as TGTGCCAGCAGTCCCCATCATGAAAAACTGTTTTTT.

This clone was counted a few times. The genes are TRBV7-2 and TRBJ1-6; 8 bases map to TRBD1. The trim removed 5 bases at V and 3 bases at J, leaving 9 bases unmatched. CDR1 SGHTA and CDR2 FQGNSA come from the germline V gene. The CDR3 totals 17 residues. This chain's CDR3 is CASSPDREFNYNSPLHF. The CDR3 nucleotides are TGTGCCAGCAGCCCGGACAGGGAATTTAACTATAATTCACCCCTCCACTTT.

This clone occurred many times. The gene calls are TRBV6-4 and TRBJ2-2; D might be TRBD1 (5 bases). The V end lost 0 bases, the J end lost 3 bases, and 5 bases lay between the germline ends. In germline, CDR1 is MRHNA, CDR2 SNTAGT. CDR3 length equals 14 residues. The CDR3 nucleotides are TGTGCCAGCAGTGACTCAGGGGACACCGGGGAGCTGTTTTTT. This codes for CASSDSGDTGELFF.

The count of this clone is one. V usage is TRBV6-4 and J usage is TRBJ1-6, with D hard to call. Germline CDR1 and CDR2: MRHNA and SNTAGT. This CDR3 spans 14 amino acids. V shed 3 bases and J shed 8 bases, with 11 bases lying between them. DNA for the CDR3: TGTGCCAGCAGTGAGACACCGGTCGATTCACCCCTCCACTTT. Protein product: CASSETPVDSPLHF.

This chain links TRBV28 with TRBJ1-6, with TRBD1 identical over 7 bases. J gave up 10 bases and V 2 bases, and 5 bases lay outside the gene matches. This CDR3 contains 14 residues. CDR1 is MDHEN and CDR2 is SYDVKM in the germline V gene. The CDR3 reads CASSLPRGQSPLHF. The CDR3 DNA is TGTGCCAGCAGTTTACCCCGGGGACAGTCACCCCTCCACTTT.

This clone was found a few times. The same CDR3 can be traced to other DNA sequences in this sample. The CDR3 loop is CAISESGGSSYNEQFF. The CDR3 DNA sequence: TGTGCCATCAGTGAGTCTGGCGGGAGCTCCTACAATGAGCAGTTCTTC. The chain is built from TRBV10-3 and TRBJ2-1; 7 nucleotides match TRBD2. V lost 0 bases and J lost 0; bases outside the gene matches: 2. The CDR3 has 16 residues. Germline V gene lookup returns CDR1 ENHRY and CDR2 SYGVKD.

The chain has TRBV19 and TRBJ1-5; D possibly corresponds to TRBD1 (5 bases). The CDR3 has 15 amino acids. Trimming removed 3 bases from V and 4 bases from J, with 13 bases in between. Germline values: CDR1 LNHDA, CDR2 SQIVND (reference sequence). The chain's CDR3 is CASSILRTSNQPQHF. The CDR3 nucleotides read TGTGCCAGTAGTATTTTGCGGACATCGAATCAGCCCCAGCATTTT.

This clone was detected only once. The chain carries TRBV7-2 and TRBJ2-5, with 9 bases matching TRBD2. This CDR3 comprises 14 residues. Looked up from germline, CDR1 is SGHTA and CDR2 is FQGNSA. V dropped 3 bases and J dropped 4; count of bases not matched to a gene: 3. The CDR3 DNA reads TGTGCCAGCAGCTTCCAAGCGGGAGGAGAGACCCAGTACTTC. This gives the protein CASSFQAGGETQYF.

This chain uses TRBV2 with TRBJ2-2; 8 bases align to TRBD2. Trimming took 9 bases from V and 6 from J; bases not matched to a gene: 9. CDR3 length: 14 amino acids. Germline CDR1 reads SNHLY; CDR2 reads FYNNEI. The CDR3 nucleotides are TGTGCCAGAAACAGCGGGAGCGTGGCCGGGGAGCTGTTTTTT. Its translation is CARNSGSVAGELFF.

V is TRBV24-1 and J is TRBJ2-1, with 13 bases identical to TRBD2. Germline CDR1 KGHDR, CDR2 SFDVKD. Trimming took 4 bases from V and 5 from J; bases not matched to a gene: 4. The CDR3 loop spans 16 amino acids. This CDR3 reads CATSDRTSGSNNEQFF. The CDR3 nucleotides read TGTGCCACCAGTGACCGGACTAGCGGGAGTAACAATGAGCAGTTCTTC.

This clone was detected once. The V gene is TRBV12-3 or TRBV12-4, the J gene TRBJ2-5; 7 bases fit TRBD1. The CDR3 sequence is 13 residues long. J lost 2 bases, V lost 6 bases, and 3 bases had no gene match. The CDR3, as DNA: TGTGCCAGCAGCACGGACAGGCAAGAGACCCAGTACTTC. Translation gives CASSTDRQETQYF.